Below are 3 T cell receptor beta chains sequenced from a single sample in a study of T-cell memory formation after mild COVID-19. TCRdb processed the 5' RACE reads anew with MiXCR; each CDR3 protein has one entry. The table has 280,000 or so distinct CDR3 sequences, around 8% seen once; the top ten hold less than 25%. The sequencing sample was made of PBMCs or a T cell subset sorted from them (not recorded which). The source is a man between 18 and 35 years old who had mild COVID-19 (a few samples of this study predate the infection). Cell type and time point are not known.

This clonotype was seen many times. This rearrangement joins TRBV10-3 to TRBJ2-7, with TRBD1 matching 12 bases. This CDR3 is 15 amino acids long. After removal of 3 bases from V and 4 bases from J, the junction contained 4 bases not matched to a gene. Per the germline V gene, CDR1 is ENHRY and CDR2 is SYGVKD. This CDR3 is CAISDPGQGAYEQYV. CDR3 DNA sequence: TGTGCCATCAGTGATCCGGGACAGGGGGCATACGAGCAGTACGTC.

This clonotype was observed a few times. The rearrangement uses TRBV5-1 and TRBJ2-1, with 11 bases lining up with TRBD2. This CDR3 region has 16 residues. CDR1 and CDR2 (germline): SGHRS, YFSETQ. J was trimmed by 7 bases and V by 0 bases; bases with no gene match: 6. The CDR3 here is CASSLVGGTSGNEQFF. The DNA for the CDR3 is TGCGCCAGCAGCTTGGTTGGGGGGACTAGCGGAAATGAGCAGTTCTTC.

V gene TRBV24-1 combines with J gene TRBJ1-1; maybe TRBD1 (5 bases). V was cut by 2 bases and J by 1 base, with 7 bases left in between. The CDR3 consists of 14 residues. Looked up from germline, CDR1 is KGHDR and CDR2 is SFDVKD. CDR3 amino acids: CATSDSGQNTEAFF. The DNA for the CDR3 is TGTGCCACCAGTGATTCCGGACAGAACACTGAAGCTTTCTTT.